This T cell receptor beta chain was captured in a study of vaccination effects on CD4 cells after COVID-19. At the level of the study: All participants had two doses of either the BNT162b2 or mRNA-1273 vaccine.

The CDR3 is 14 residues long. The germline gives CDR1 KGHSH, CDR2 LQKENI. The junction had 0 bases not matched to a gene; V was cut back by 3 bases and J by 3 bases. With regard to this clone: Its antigen is not identified.

Antigen-specific CD4+ T cells expanded by the ViraFEST assay with viral peptide pools were then sequenced. Subsequent to less than twelve days of culture, CD4+ T cells were isolated. Previously uninfected by SARS-CoV-2, the vaccine recipients also showed negative nucleocapsid antibodies. Half-medium changes using IL-2 medium occurred on days 3 and 7. This table comes from immunoSEQ multiplex PCR, and its TCRdb copy is limited to in-frame clones, with some not included. The sample yields roughly 20,000 clones, about two thirds seen once. The chain uses TRBV18 and TRBJ2-7; 12 bases agree with TRBD2. The sequences come from CD4+ T cells from PBMCs cultured with HCoV-229E spike peptides, collected before COVID-19 vaccination. The TCR originated in a human donor who received a COVID-19 vaccine. In DNA form, the CDR3 reads TGTGCCAGCTCACCGACTAGCGGGAGCTACGAGCAGTACTTC. This codes for CASSPTSGSYEQYF. Using reference TRBV18 and TRBJ2-7 for the parts outside the CDR3, the full variable domain is NAGVMQNPRHLVRRRGQEARLRCSPMKGHSHVYWYRQLPEEGLKFMVYLQKENIIDESGMPKERFSAEFPKEGPSILRIQQVVRGDSAAYFCASSPTSGSYEQYFGPGTRLTVT.